This T cell receptor beta chain was sequenced during a study of blood T cell repertoires in COVID-19. Study information: Specimens from acute and convalescent COVID-19 originated in the United States, Italy and Spain. T cells, B-cell-depleted T cells, or PBMCs provided the cDNA or gDNA that served as material.

Source study methods: Amplification of reference gene primers provided the estimated nucleated cell counts. TCRdb's table, derived via immunoSEQ multiplex PCR, lists solely in-frame clones and lacks some. The V and J calls and clone size are taken from that table; D and trimming were inferred from the DNA. Among hundreds of thousands of clones listed, about 82% were seen once. Trimming took off 5 bases at V and 7 bases at J, with 9 bases between the two ends. The CDR3 consists of 13 residues. The V gene's germline CDR1 is SGHAT and CDR2 FQDESV (reference sequence). The clonotype originates from a man in his fifties with active or convalescent COVID-19. The specimen was peripheral blood. This chain uses TRBV11-1 with TRBJ1-6; D perhaps matches TRBD1 (6 bases). The CDR3 loop reads CASSPDSNSPLHF. The CDR3 DNA reads as TGTGCCAGCAGCCCGGACAGCAATTCACCCCTCCACTTT.